Below, 14 T cell receptor beta chains from the same sample are listed, as sequenced in a study of blood T cell repertoires in COVID-19. The repertoire was sequenced with immunoSEQ multiplex PCR; TCRdb's copy has only in-frame clones and lacks some. The sample lists approximately 150,000 clones, around 82% occurring once. Sequenced: PBMCs or T cells enriched from blood (not recorded which). These receptors all come from a man aged 35 to 55 who had recovered from COVID-19.

This clone turned up a few times. The rearrangement uses TRBV18 and TRBJ1-2, with D hard to call. Germline-derived CDR1 and CDR2 are KGHSH and LQKENI. The CDR3 covers 15 residues. Trimming cost V 2 bases and J 0 bases, with 10 bases left between them. CDR3 in amino acids: CASSPDPGANYGYTF. CDR3 sequence (DNA): TGTGCCAGCTCACCAGACCCGGGAGCTAACTATGGCTACACCTTC.

The chain recombines TRBV9 with TRBJ2-2; 15 nucleotides align to TRBD2. CDR1 and CDR2 from the germline V gene are SGDLS and YYNGEE. The CDR3 covers 19 residues. V lost 3 bases and J lost 0; bases outside the gene matches: 6. DNA for the CDR3: TGTGCCAGCAGCGGGACCGGGACTAGCGGGGGGACGAACACCGGGGAGCTGTTTTTT. Amino acid sequence: CASSGTGTSGGTNTGELFF.

This clone was counted at least ten times. The chain links TRBV14 to TRBJ2-2, with TRBD1 as a possible D gene (6 bases). V lost 4 bases, J lost 0 bases, and 12 bases lay in between. Germline assignment: CDR1 SGHDN and CDR2 FVKESK. The CDR3 runs 16 residues. As DNA, the CDR3 is TGTGCCAGCAGCCTCTTCGCAGGGGCGAACACCGGGGAGCTGTTTTTT. It translates to CASSLFAGANTGELFF.

The rearrangement joins TRBV29-1 to TRBJ1-1, with D unresolved. The CDR3 contains 13 residues. CDR1 SQVTM and CDR2 ANQGSEA come from the germline V gene. V dropped 4 bases and J dropped 0 bases, with 9 bases sitting between them. CDR3 protein: CSVVHSMNTEAFF. CDR3 nucleotides: TGCAGCGTTGTTCACAGCATGAACACTGAAGCTTTCTTT.

The J gene is TRBJ2-1, the V gene TRBV9; the match to TRBD2 covers 8 bases. Germline CDR1 reads SGDLS; CDR2 reads YYNGEE. The CDR3 is made up of 17 amino acids. After removal of 0 bases from V and 3 bases from J, the junction contained 8 bases not matched to a gene. Written as DNA, the CDR3 is TGTGCCAGCAGCGTAGCTACTGAGCGGGGGAGCTACAATGAGCAGTTCTTC. Protein product: CASSVATERGSYNEQFF.

This chain connects TRBV6-5 to TRBJ2-1, with TRBD2 matching over 8 bases. Germline CDR1 MNHEY, CDR2 SVGAGI. Trimming at V came to 8 bases and at J to 8 bases, leaving 14 bases not matched to a gene. CDR3 length equals 15 residues. The CDR3 sequence: CASVPPGLVLYEQFF. DNA of the CDR3: TGTGCCAGCGTTCCCCCGGGACTAGTATTGTATGAGCAGTTCTTC.

This chain joins TRBV3-1 (or the pseudogene TRBV3-2) and TRBJ2-5, with 11 bases that match TRBD2. CDR1 is LGHDT, CDR2 YNNKEL, per germline (reference sequence). J lost 3 bases, V lost 3 bases, and 6 bases had no gene match. The CDR3 extends over 16 amino acids. CDR3 loop: CASSQVVLAGEETQYF. The CDR3 nucleotides are TGTGCCAGCAGCCAGGTGGTACTAGCGGGGGAAGAGACCCAGTACTTC.

This chain joins TRBV6-5 and TRBJ1-1, with D maybe TRBD1 (5 bases). Deletions cut 10 bases from V and 3 bases from J, with 12 bases between. Germline values: CDR1 MNHEY, CDR2 SVGAGI. The CDR3 consists of 12 residues. This CDR3 reads CAIGGPHTEAFF. The CDR3 nucleotides are TGTGCCATCGGGGGACCCCACACTGAAGCTTTCTTT.

This rearrangement joins TRBV5-1 to TRBJ1-1, with 8 bases identical to TRBD1. The CDR3 loop spans 12 amino acids. From germline, CDR1 is SGHRS and CDR2 YFSETQ. Trimming removed 2 bases from V and 8 bases from J; junction bases left unmatched: 2. CDR3 amino acids: CASSLGQGEAFF. The CDR3 nucleotides are TGCGCCAGCAGCTTAGGACAGGGCGAAGCTTTCTTT.

In its sample, this clone was seen once. The rearrangement links TRBV5-1 to TRBJ2-2; D not resolved. Per germline, CDR1 SGHRS and CDR2 YFSETQ. Trimming stripped 0 bases from V and 2 bases from J, with 5 bases between. The CDR3 runs 14 residues. Written as DNA, the CDR3 is TGCGCCAGCAGCTTGGTGGGCAACACCGGGGAGCTGTTTTTT. Translation: CASSLVGNTGELFF.

This chain uses TRBV19 with TRBJ1-5; 10 positions match TRBD1. Germline CDR1 reads LNHDA; CDR2 reads SQIVND (reference sequence). The CDR3 covers 16 residues. V shed 3 bases and J 4 bases; nucleotides not matched to a gene: 6. The CDR3 coding sequence is TGTGCCAGTAGTATCGGGACAGGGGTGACGAATCAGCCCCAGCATTTT. Its protein product is CASSIGTGVTNQPQHF. The full variable domain, with the rest looked up from reference TRBV19 and TRBJ1-5, is DGGITQSPKYLFRKEGQNVTLSCEQNLNHDAMYWYRQDPGQGLRLIYYSQIVNDFQKGDIAEGYSVSREKKESFPLTVTSAQKNPTAFYLCASSIGTGVTNQPQHFGDGTRLSIL.

J is TRBJ1-5 and V is TRBV12-5; TRBD1 is a possible D gene (5 bases). Germline lookup yields CDR1 LGHNT and CDR2 FRNRAP. V dropped 4 bases and J dropped 0 bases, with 13 bases sitting between them. This CDR3 spans 16 amino acids. CDR3 coding DNA: TGTGCTAGTGGTTCGCAGGGCGATTATAGCAATCAGCCCCAGCATTTT. This codes for CASGSQGDYSNQPQHF.

J is TRBJ2-3 and V is TRBV5-1; tentatively, D is TRBD2 (5 bases). Germline CDR1 is SGHRS and CDR2 is YFSETQ. This CDR3 region has 16 residues. Trimming removed 4 bases from V and 3 bases from J, with 18 bases in between. This chain's CDR3 is CASSPRGGLGTDTQYF. DNA of the CDR3: TGCGCCAGCAGCCCTCGAGGAGGCCTTGGGACAGATACGCAGTATTTT.

This chain joins TRBV27 and TRBJ2-5; TRBD1 might be the D (6 bases). The germline CDR1 and CDR2 sequences are MNHEY and SMNVEV (reference sequence). Deletions cut 6 bases from V and 5 bases from J, with 19 bases between. This CDR3 has 15 residues. The CDR3 loop reads CASRDPGVDLETQYF. The CDR3 DNA is TGTGCCAGCAGAGACCCAGGGGTCGACCTGGAGACCCAGTACTTC.